Listed below are T cell receptor beta chains from one sample, sequenced in a study of blood T cells in healthy people across ages. MiXCR was run by TCRdb on the 5' RACE reads, yielding one entry per CDR3 protein. The sample lists 750,000 to 850,000 distinct CDR3 sequences, more than 20% occurring once. The data also belong to a second study, concerning T cells of mothers and their children.

The sequenced sample was blood. The receptor source for this set is a boy between 10 and 17 years old in good health. Both conserved end residues are part of each CDR3. D genes are given only for firm matches. Size is omitted from some rows. Given values are once, few, many or a class for expanded clones.

- | TRBJ2-5 | TRBV30 | - | CAWSVGLEETQYF | TGTGCCTGGAGTGTAGGCTTAGAAGAGACCCAGTACTTC
- | TRBJ2-1 | TRBV6-5 | - | CASSYYVDNEQFF | TGTGCCAGCAGTTACTATGTCGACAATGAGCAGTTCTTC
TRBD2 | TRBJ2-1 | TRBV28 | - | CASSFQALAGGVDQQFF | TGTGCCAGCAGTTTCCAAGCCCTAGCGGGAGGCGTCGATCAGCAGTTCTTC
TRBD2 | TRBJ2-1 | TRBV3-1 | few | CASSLRLAEYNEQFF | TGTGCCAGCAGCCTCAGACTAGCAGAATACAATGAGCAGTTCTTC
TRBD1 | TRBJ2-6 | TRBV15 | many | CATSSVGQGSSGANVLTF | TGTGCCACCAGCAGTGTGGGACAGGGTTCCTCTGGGGCCAACGTCCTGACTTTC
- | TRBJ1-5 | TRBV7-2 | - | CASRPNHNQPQHF | TGTGCCAGCAGACCGAACCACAATCAGCCCCAGCATTTT
TRBD1 | TRBJ2-7 | TRBV10-3 | few | CAISKGTGVSYEQYF | TGTGCCATCAGCAAAGGGACAGGGGTCTCCTACGAGCAGTACTTC
- | TRBJ1-2 | TRBV20-1 | - | CSARDFSRTASEDGYTF | TGCAGTGCTAGAGATTTTTCCCGGACAGCCTCGGAGGATGGCTACACCTTC
- | TRBJ2-1 | TRBV28 | few | CALSERERAYNEQFF | TGTGCCCTTTCAGAACGGGAGAGGGCCTACAATGAGCAGTTCTTC
- | TRBJ1-2 | TRBV29-1 | few | CSVEDLSPYTF | TGCAGCGTTGAAGACCTCTCCCCCTACACCTTC
- | TRBJ2-5 | TRBV18 | - | CASSYAGQETQYF | TGTGCCAGCTCATACGCAGGCCAAGAGACCCAGTACTTC
TRBD1 | TRBJ2-6 | TRBV7-8 | few | CASSNRQGAASGANVLTF | TGTGCCAGCAGCAACAGACAGGGGGCAGCGTCTGGGGCCAACGTCCTGACTTTC
- | TRBJ2-5 | TRBV27 | - | CASSESILRLGETQYF | TGTGCCAGCAGTGAGTCGATACTAAGGTTAGGAGAGACCCAGTACTTC
TRBD2 | TRBJ2-5 | TRBV3-1 | - | CASSRGLAGVKETQYF | TGTGCCAGCAGCCGAGGACTAGCGGGGGTGAAAGAGACCCAGTACTTC
TRBD1 | TRBJ2-5 | TRBV7-2 | - | CGSSRDRQETQYF | TGTGGCAGCAGCCGGGACAGACAAGAGACCCAGTACTTC
- | TRBJ2-4 | TRBV20-1 | - | CSARARDIGKNTQYF | TGCAGTGCTAGAGCTAGGGACATAGGCAAAAACACTCAGTACTTC